The source of this TCR beta chain is a study of immune cell composition in non-small cell lung cancer. As for this clone: Its target is unknown.

TCRdb's copy holds only in-frame clones and misses some; the assay was immunoSEQ multiplex PCR. The sample yields about 5,200 clones, around 64% seen once. Study-wide findings and caveats: In adenocarcinoma, maximal tumour-associated clone frequency tracked TIL tumour reactivity. Lung squamous cell carcinoma tumours had significantly higher top 10 clone scores and productive clonality than lung adenocarcinoma.

The sequencing sample was made of lung tumor tissue. This sequence originates from a human donor with non-small cell lung cancer.

The CDR3 DNA reads as TGCAGTGCTAGAGATGGGGCAGGTCAGTTCTTC. Translation: CSARDGAGQFF. The V and J genes are TRBV20-1 and TRBJ2-1; D perhaps matches TRBD1 (5 bases). The CDR3 has 11 amino acids. The germline gives CDR1 DFQATT, CDR2 SNEGSKA (reference sequence). V lost 0 bases and J lost 13, with 10 bases in between.